Each of the 4 T cell receptor beta chains below was sequenced from the same sample in a study of Tregs in tolerant kidney transplant recipients. Recipients received nonmyeloablative bone marrow transplants from related graft donors, with transient mixed chimerism. Using immunoSEQ multiplex PCR, the repertoire was profiled, and TCRdb retains in-frame clones only, with some absent. The sample shows more than 70,000 clones, roughly nine tenths of them seen only once. Source: CD4+ T cells from blood (PBMCs), taken 24 months after the transplant. The receptors originated from a human patient who received a combined kidney and bone marrow transplant. Some T cells may arise from the graft donor.

V usage is TRBV4-1 and J usage is TRBJ2-6, with 8 bases identical to TRBD1. CDR3 size: 21 residues. The V gene's germline CDR1 is MGHRA and CDR2 YSYEKL. J was trimmed by 0 bases and V by 4 bases; bases with no gene match: 17. The CDR3 DNA follows: TGCGCCAGCAGCCGTAATCCTTCGGGGACAGGTAGATACTCTGGGGCCAACGTCCTGACTTTC. Protein sequence: CASSRNPSGTGRYSGANVLTF.

The rearrangement links TRBV7-2 to TRBJ2-1; D gene uncertain. V gave up 3 bases and J gave up 7 bases, with 10 bases separating them. Looked up from germline, CDR1 is SGHTA and CDR2 is FQGNSA. The CDR3 contains 13 residues. The CDR3 loop is CASSFLPLNEQFF. The CDR3 DNA follows: TGTGCCAGCAGCTTCCTACCATTGAATGAGCAGTTCTTC.

The rearrangement joins TRBV5-1 to TRBJ2-1, with TRBD2 matching 9 bases. The CDR3 is 15 residues long. Germline V gene lookup returns CDR1 SGHRS and CDR2 YFSETQ. The V gene end was trimmed by 0 bases and the J gene end by 2 bases; junction bases not matched to a gene: 0. The CDR3 is CASSLGGGAYNEQFF. Here the CDR3 DNA reads TGCGCCAGCAGCTTGGGCGGGGGGGCCTACAATGAGCAGTTCTTC.

This chain connects TRBV4-3 to TRBJ2-3; a possible D gene is TRBD1 (5 bases). Germline values: CDR1 LGHNA, CDR2 YSLEER. The V and J ends lost 1 base and 6 bases respectively, with 17 bases between them. This CDR3 is built from 16 residues. CDR3 sequence: CASSQGARTQGDTQYF. The CDR3 region has the DNA TGCGCCAGCAGCCAAGGGGCGCGGACCCAGGGCGATACGCAGTATTTT.